This T cell receptor beta chain comes out of a study of blood T cell repertoires in COVID-19 (dated by TCRdb to 2020 to 2021). Concerning the study at large: Samples covering the acute and convalescent phases of COVID-19 were provided by collaborators in the United States, Italy and Spain. The material from the prospective study consisted of cDNA or gDNA derived from T cells, B-cell-depleted T cells, or PBMCs. The dataset comprised deeply sampled blood TCRbeta repertoires from subjects exposed to, actively infected with, or recovered from COVID-19. The repertoires were released in a freely available public database meant as a resource for research on the immune response to SARS-CoV-2. Samples were obtained from the ongoing ImmuneRACE study (first 160 participants) and from over 1,000 subjects provided by 6 global collaborators. Sample metadata almost always included a de-identified subject ID, COVID-19 status, age in years and sex. HLA class I and class II types, where available, came from metadata supplied by the sample provider rather than from assay-based typing.

The study at large found these results: Clinical and demographic metadata were provided uncurated, with the amount varying by source and participant.

Details on this clone: Its antigen is unknown. Base quality data are lacking; no much larger clone is found one base away.

Trimming accounts for 5 bases at V and 5 bases at J, while the number of junction bases matched to no gene is 1. The CDR3 spans 13 residues, from the cysteine through the phenylalanine. CDR3 DNA only is kept here, 39 bases in frame from base 1. In the germline V gene, CDR1 corresponds to SGHTA and CDR2 to FQGNSA. Participants in the prospective study were aged about 18 to 90 years, lived in more than 20 United States geographic areas, and enrolled through a virtual design. To assign participants to cohorts, the prospective study relied on clinical history that participants themselves reported in a screening survey and a study questionnaire. For ImmuneRACE Cohort 3, a participant was defined as recovered based on two consecutive negative NP/OP PCR tests, clearance by a healthcare professional, or resolution of symptoms. Mobile phlebotomists in the prospective study collected whole blood, serum and a nasopharyngeal or oropharyngeal swab from every participant. Prospective study participants could optionally give additional blood draws and questionnaires over an approximately two-month period. Before DNA extraction, blood samples from the prospective study were shipped at room temperature or frozen.

TCRbeta CDR3 regions were amplified from genomic DNA by means of the immunoSEQ Assay, a bias-controlled multiplex PCR. As for the original processing: Within the assay, amplification of reference gene primers was used to estimate how many nucleated cells each sample contained. Sequence reads were collapsed and filtered to measure the absolute abundance of every unique TCRbeta CDR3 rearrangement. For each sample, productive Simpson clonality was calculated as the square root of Simpson's diversity index over productive rearrangements. This is the immuneACCESS table as TCRdb keeps it, with only in-frame sequences that have V and J called. A part of the clones is gone; compared with another copy, unresolved V genes explain less than half, and the rest is unexplained. The V and J calls and clone size come from that table; D and trimming were worked out from the DNA. This sample is represented by about 220,000 clones; 88% of them were singletons. 2.5% to 3% of the sample rests with the top ten.

The sequence came from a woman aged 25 to 45 who had recovered from COVID-19. The chain was built from TRBV7-2 and TRBJ2-5; 11 middle bases align to TRBD2. The sequenced sample consisted of PBMCs or T cells enriched from blood (not recorded which). The nucleotide sequence is given as TGTGCCAGCAGCCGACTAGCGGGGGAGACCCAGTACTTC. The translation is CASSRLAGETQYF.